These 31 T cell receptor beta chains came from one sample sequenced in a study of regulatory T cells in long-lasting Graves disease. Noted time point: newly diagnosed GD, antithyroid drugs for less than 3 months. Generation of the TCR library employed RNA extracted from PBMCs. In building TCR beta libraries, iRepertoire HTBI primers were used together with Arm-PCR of CDR3 regions. TCRdb redid the calling of the multiplex PCR reads with MiXCR, one entry per CDR3 protein. The sample shows roughly 430,000 distinct CDR3 sequences, about 17% of them seen only once. The same sample was also used in a study of T cells in Graves' hyperthyroidism and ophthalmopathy.

Here the sequenced sample was peripheral blood mononuclear cells (PBMCs), taken at new diagnosis, from a patient treated with antithyroid drugs. Receptors originate from a woman between 25 and 40 years old with Graves disease.

About this clonotype itself: This CDR3 fails to terminate in the conserved phenylalanine or tryptophan, so it likely reflects a read error. The chain is built from TRBV13 and TRBJ2-5, with 8 nucleotides matching TRBD2. This CDR3 comprises 16 residues. V gave up 0 bases and J gave up 1 base; unmatched junction bases: 4. CDR1 is PRHDT, CDR2 FYEKMQ, per germline (reference sequence). The chain's CDR3 is CASSLGLAGLQETQYS. Here the CDR3 DNA reads TGTGCCAGCAGCTTAGGGCTAGCGGGCCTCCAAGAGACCCAGTACTCC.

The CDR3 sequence is CASSSRDVSEQYF. The CDR3 region has the DNA TGTGCCAGCAGTTCCCGGGACGTAAGCGAGCAGTACTTC. This chain connects TRBV27 to TRBJ2-7; either TRBD1 or TRBD2 may fit D (5 bases each). This CDR3 contains 13 residues. In germline, CDR1 is MNHEY, CDR2 SMNVEV (reference sequence). Trimming removed 4 bases from V and 6 bases from J, with 13 bases in between.

In its sample, this clonotype was seen a few times. The rearrangement uses TRBV7-9 and TRBJ1-2; D not certain. CDR1 is SEHNR, CDR2 FQNEAQ, per germline (reference sequence). V lost 4 bases and J 7 bases, leaving 19 bases between the germline ends. The CDR3 loop spans 15 amino acids. As DNA, the CDR3 is TGTGCCAGCAGCTCCTCAGCTCAGGTTTACTGTGGCTACACCTTC. This sequence encodes CASSSSAQVYCGYTF.

The table lists this clonotype with many counts. The V gene is TRBV3-1, the J gene TRBJ1-3; TRBD1 agrees at 8 bases. CDR3 length: 14 residues. Germline CDR1 reads LGHDT; CDR2 reads YNNKEL (reference sequence). V shed 7 bases and J 5 bases; nucleotides not matched to a gene: 7. The CDR3 DNA reads TGTGCCAGCACGGCGGGGACAGGCCGAAACACCATATATTTT. Translating gives CASTAGTGRNTIYF. Variable domain in full (rest from reference TRBV3-1 and TRBJ1-3): DTAVSQTPKYLVTQMGNDKSIKCEQNLGHDTMYWYKQDSKKFLKIMFSYNNKELIINETVPNRFSPKSPDKAHLNLHINSLELGDSAVYFCASTAGTGRNTIYFGEGSWLTVV.

About this clonotype: Just one base apart from a much larger clone, this may be a read error. The chain employs TRBV27 and TRBJ1-6, with D possibly matching TRBD1 (5 bases). V lost 4 bases and J 8 bases, leaving 15 bases between the germline ends. The germline CDR1 and CDR2 sequences are MNHEY and SMNVEV (reference sequence). The CDR3 is made up of 15 amino acids. The CDR3 is CASSSRDSSYSPLHF. The CDR3 nucleotides read TGTGCCAGCAGTTCCCGGGACTCTTCGTATTCACCCCTCCACTTT.

This clonotype has at least ten counts. This rearrangement joins TRBV7-8 to TRBJ2-3; TRBD2 aligns across 8 bases. The V gene's germline CDR1 is SGHVS and CDR2 FQNEAQ. The V and J ends lost 0 bases and 2 bases, in that order; junction bases with no gene match: 19. The CDR3 covers 21 residues. The CDR3 DNA is TGTGCCAGCAGCTTAGCAAAGGGCTCCGGGACTAGTCCTTTCCCCACAGATACGCAGTATTTT. This codes for CASSLAKGSGTSPFPTDTQYF.

The gene calls are TRBV19 and TRBJ2-6; no clear D. This CDR3 has 15 amino acids. Germline V gives CDR1 LNHDA, CDR2 SQIVND (reference sequence). The V end lost 7 bases, the J end lost 0 bases, and 10 bases lay between the germline ends. CDR3 DNA: TGTGCCAGTATTAGCAGAATCTCTGGGGCCAACGTCCTGACTTTC. Protein sequence: CASISRISGANVLTF.

This clonotype was found a few times. The rearrangement joins TRBV19 to TRBJ1-2; D call uncertain. V lost 9 bases to trimming and J lost 1 base, with 18 bases between them. This CDR3 has 15 residues. Germline V gene sequence: CDR1 LNHDA, CDR2 SQIVND (reference sequence). CDR3 coding DNA: TGTGCCAGACCGTTCAGGATCACCCGTAACTATGGCTACACCTTC. It specifies CARPFRITRNYGYTF.

This clonotype showed up many times. DNA of the CDR3: TGTGCCATTAGCGGGACGGCAGGATACACTGAAGCTTTCTTT. The encoded protein is CAISGTAGYTEAFF. The chain has TRBV28 and TRBJ1-1, with a weak D call TRBD1 (5 bases). This CDR3 has 14 amino acids. V gave up 10 bases and J gave up 3 bases, with 18 bases separating them. The germline V gene encodes CDR1 MDHEN and CDR2 SYDVKM.

This clonotype came up a few times. The genes are TRBV11-2 and TRBJ2-3; TRBD2 aligns across 11 bases. There are 17 residues in the CDR3. Germline-derived CDR1 and CDR2 are SGHAT and FQNNGV. The trim removed 2 bases at V and 2 bases at J, leaving 6 bases unmatched. CDR3 sequence (DNA): TGTGCCAGCAGCTTACGACTAGCGGGAACCCACACAGATACGCAGTATTTT. Its translation is CASSLRLAGTHTDTQYF.

In this sample, this clonotype turned up many times. The chain employs TRBV18 and TRBJ2-3; a possible D gene is TRBD2 (5 bases). V lost 2 bases to trimming and J lost 3 bases, with 21 bases between them. This CDR3 region has 18 residues. Germline V lookup: CDR1 KGHSH, CDR2 LQKENI. The CDR3 here is CASSPSTNRRERTDTQYF. The CDR3 DNA reads as TGTGCCAGCTCACCATCCACCAACCGCCGGGAAAGGACAGATACGCAGTATTTT.

The sample holds many counts of this clonotype. The chain combines TRBV7-2 with TRBJ2-5; D may be TRBD1 (6 bases). Trimming took 0 bases from V and 3 from J, leaving 8 bases between them. This CDR3 spans 14 amino acids. The germline CDR1 and CDR2 sequences are SGHTA and FQGNSA. This chain's CDR3 is CASSLAAGEETQYF. For the CDR3, the DNA is TGTGCCAGCAGCTTAGCGGCAGGGGAAGAGACCCAGTACTTC.

At least ten counts were recorded for this clonotype. This chain's CDR3 is CSARDQADTQYF. CDR3 DNA: TGCAGTGCCAGGGACCAGGCGGATACGCAGTATTTT. The V and J genes are TRBV20-1 and TRBJ2-3; D is perhaps TRBD1 or TRBD2 (5 bases each). Trimming took 6 bases from V and 6 from J, leaving 13 bases between them. Germline lookup yields CDR1 DFQATT and CDR2 SNEGSKA (reference sequence). The CDR3 extends over 12 amino acids.

The chain is built from TRBV28 and TRBJ2-1, with 14 bases aligning to TRBD2. This CDR3 region has 17 residues. V lost 2 bases, J lost 4 bases, and 4 bases stayed unmatched. Per the germline V gene, CDR1 is MDHEN and CDR2 is SYDVKM. Here the CDR3 reads CASSLRGLAGGYNEQFF. CDR3 in DNA: TGTGCCAGCAGTTTACGAGGACTAGCGGGAGGATACAATGAGCAGTTCTTC.

This chain links TRBV29-1 with TRBJ2-2; D call uncertain. The V end was cut by 4 bases, the J end by 0 bases, with 9 bases between. CDR3 length: 14 residues. Germline V lookup: CDR1 SQVTM, CDR2 ANQGSEA. CDR3 coding DNA: TGCAGCGTTGTTAGTAGCACGAACACCGGGGAGCTGTTTTTT. The encoded protein is CSVVSSTNTGELFF.

This clonotype was counted only a few times. The CDR3 loop reads CASSSNSYYNRVKTEAFF. The CDR3 nucleotides are TGTGCCAGCAGCTCTAACTCTTACTATAACAGGGTAAAGACTGAAGCTTTCTTT. The chain recombines TRBV7-9 with TRBJ1-1; a possible D gene is TRBD1 (6 bases). Germline V lookup: CDR1 SEHNR, CDR2 FQNEAQ (reference sequence). This CDR3 is built from 18 residues. With 4 bases removed from V and 5 bases from J, the gap between germline ends came to 26 bases.

This clonotype was seen a handful of times. The rearrangement joins TRBV12-3 or TRBV12-4 to TRBJ1-1; unclear D gene. Trimming stripped 10 bases from V and 4 bases from J, with 16 bases between. The CDR3 runs 13 residues. The DNA for the CDR3 is TGTGCCACATCGGAGGGTTTTGTCACTGAAGCTTTCTTT. Translated, it gives CATSEGFVTEAFF.

This clonotype was seen ten or more times. This chain's CDR3 is CASSSLGETYEQYF. CDR3 in DNA: TGTGCCAGCAGCTCCCTGGGGGAGACCTACGAGCAGTACTTC. V and J are TRBV11-2 and TRBJ2-7; tentatively, D is TRBD1 or TRBD2 (5 bases each). From germline, CDR1 is SGHAT and CDR2 FQNNGV. This CDR3 region has 14 residues. Between the trimmed V and J ends, which lost 4 bases and 2 bases, there was a span of 12 bases.

The chain has TRBV5-1 and TRBJ1-2, with D perhaps TRBD1 (6 bases). CDR3 length equals 15 residues. Per germline, CDR1 SGHRS and CDR2 YFSETQ. The V end lost 4 bases, the J end lost 2 bases, and 15 bases lay between the germline ends. CDR3 nucleotides: TGCGCCAGCAGCCTTTTACAGGGCACAAACTATGGCTACACCTTC. Translation: CASSLLQGTNYGYTF.

This clonotype was counted at least ten times. The rearrangement uses TRBV7-2 and TRBJ2-1; 8 nucleotides align to TRBD2. This CDR3 has 17 amino acids. Germline V lookup: CDR1 SGHTA, CDR2 FQGNSA. Germline trimming cut 0 bases from V and 9 bases from J; bases unmatched to any gene: 13. CDR3 in DNA: TGTGCCAGCAGCTTAGCCCCACGACCAGCGGGAGCCAGTGAGCAGTTCTTC. Amino acid sequence: CASSLAPRPAGASEQFF.

This clonotype was observed at least ten times. As DNA, the CDR3 is TGTGCCAGCAGTCCCTCGGGACTAGCGGGAGTGAGAGATACGCAGTATTTT. This translates into CASSPSGLAGVRDTQYF. The rearrangement joins TRBV28 to TRBJ2-3; 14 nucleotides align to TRBD2. Losses at the gene ends were 5 bases for V and 5 bases for J; bases not matched to a gene: 9. CDR1 is MDHEN, CDR2 SYDVKM, per germline. CDR3 length: 17 residues.

The table lists this clonotype with many counts. The gene calls are TRBV20-1 and TRBJ2-3, with 7 bases that match TRBD1. This CDR3 is built from 13 residues. From germline, CDR1 is DFQATT and CDR2 SNEGSKA (reference sequence). The V and J ends lost 6 bases and 3 bases, in that order; junction bases with no gene match: 6. CDR3 sequence reads: CSATTGRTDTQYF. Here the CDR3 DNA reads TGCAGTGCCACGACAGGGAGAACAGATACGCAGTATTTT.

This clonotype was detected many times. This rearrangement joins TRBV28 to TRBJ2-1; 13 nucleotides align to TRBD2. Germline CDR1 is MDHEN and CDR2 is SYDVKM. The V and J ends lost 4 bases and 10 bases, in that order; junction bases with no gene match: 4. The CDR3 is 14 residues long. CDR3 loop: CASSWTSGSKEQFF. The CDR3 coding sequence is TGTGCCAGCAGTTGGACTAGCGGGAGTAAGGAGCAGTTCTTC. The whole variable domain, filled in from reference TRBV28 and TRBJ2-1, reads DVKVTQSSRYLVKRTGEKVFLECVQDMDHENMFWYRQDPGLGLRLIYFSYDVKMKEKGDIPEGYSVSREKKERFSLILESASTNQTSMYLCASSWTSGSKEQFFGPGTRLTVL.

Ten or more counts support this clonotype. The chain has TRBV7-2 and TRBJ2-1, with D possibly being TRBD2 (6 bases). V was shortened by 2 bases and J by 4 bases, with 12 bases between the two germline ends. The length of the CDR3 is 15 residues. Germline-derived CDR1 and CDR2 are SGHTA and FQGNSA. The DNA of the CDR3 is TGTGCCAGCAGCTTATCCGACGGGAGTTACAATGAGCAGTTCTTC. It codes for CASSLSDGSYNEQFF.

This clonotype was seen ten or more times. V is TRBV9 and J is TRBJ2-7; 9 bases are a match to TRBD2. Per the germline V gene, CDR1 is SGDLS and CDR2 is YYNGEE. V gave up 0 bases and J gave up 4 bases; unmatched junction bases: 5. This CDR3 spans 15 amino acids. In DNA, the CDR3 is TGTGCCAGCAGCGTAGGTTTTAGCGGGAGTTACGAGCAGTACTTC. Encoded protein: CASSVGFSGSYEQYF.

This clonotype was seen ten or more times. This CDR3 is CASSPTGTSGYNEQFF. DNA of the CDR3: TGTGCCAGCAGCCCTACCGGGACTAGCGGATACAATGAGCAGTTCTTC. The chain recombines TRBV11-2 with TRBJ2-1, with 11 bases lining up with TRBD2. The CDR3 extends over 16 amino acids. Trimming took 5 bases from V and 4 from J; bases not matched to a gene: 7. Germline V CDR1 and CDR2: SGHAT, FQNNGV.

This clonotype came up many times. The chain couples TRBV5-1 to TRBJ2-1; tentatively, D is TRBD1 (5 bases). The CDR3 length is 15 residues. V was shortened by 1 base and J by 1 base, with 9 bases between the two germline ends. Germline CDR1 SGHRS, CDR2 YFSETQ. The CDR3 DNA sequence: TGCGCCAGCAGCTTGAGTGGGGCTTCCTACAATGAGCAGTTCTTC. Its translation is CASSLSGASYNEQFF.

Points on this clonotype: A much bigger clone sits one base away, suggesting this may be a read error. The chain joins TRBV6-1 to TRBJ2-7; 8 bases are shared with TRBD2. The CDR3 has 14 amino acids. Per the germline V gene, CDR1 is MNHNS and CDR2 is SASEGT. CDR3 amino acids: CASRDSGTTYGQYF. The DNA for the CDR3 is TGTGCCAGCAGAGATAGCGGGACCACATACGGGCAGTACTTC.

Ten or more counts support this clonotype. The V call is TRBV15, the J call TRBJ2-1, with 7 bases aligning to TRBD2. CDR3 length equals 16 residues. In germline, CDR1 is LNHNV, CDR2 YYDKDF (reference sequence). Losses at the gene ends were 5 bases for V and 10 bases for J; bases not matched to a gene: 17. The CDR3 bases are TGTGCCACCAGCCGTCCGGGAGGCCCTGGAGTTGAAGAGCAGTTCTTC. Translation gives CATSRPGGPGVEEQFF.

This clonotype has a count of ten or more. Sequence at one end of the junction differs from germline and may be a read error. This rearrangement joins TRBV3-1 to TRBJ1-1; 9 bases match TRBD1. The CDR3 has 13 amino acids. Germline CDR1 and CDR2: LGHDT and YNNKEL (reference sequence). The CDR3: CASTSTGGTEAYF. CDR3 DNA: TGTGCCAGCACCTCGACAGGGGGGACTGAAGCTTACTTT.

This clonotype was found a few times. The germline gene is not matched at one end of the junction; a read error may be the cause. The chain links TRBV3-1 to TRBJ2-2, with D possibly matching TRBD1 (5 bases). CDR1 and CDR2 (germline): LGHDT, YNNKEL (reference sequence). This CDR3 region has 14 residues. CDR3 nucleotides: TGTGCCAGCAGCCAACCCCTGGACACCCGGGAGCTGTTTTTT. Translating it yields CASSQPLDTRELFF.